This T cell receptor (beta chain) was observed in a study of untreated major depressive disorder. Germline V gives CDR1 SGHRS, CDR2 YFSETQ. This CDR3 spans 15 amino acids. The V and J ends lost 1 base and 3 bases, in that order; junction bases with no gene match: 3. Here immunoSEQ multiplex PCR was the method, and the copy in TCRdb shows in-frame clones only, minus some. Among just over 20,000 clones, over 80% were seen once, and the ten largest hold 0.31%. Every participant had European ancestry. This TCR was sampled from a young man in good health. The chain carries TRBV5-1 and TRBJ2-7; 11 bases are a match to TRBD2. Sequencing was carried out using CD4+ T cells from PBMCs. The CDR3 is CASSLKGTSGYEQYF. CDR3 nucleotides: TGCGCCAGCAGCTTGAAGGGGACTAGCGGCTACGAGCAGTACTTC.